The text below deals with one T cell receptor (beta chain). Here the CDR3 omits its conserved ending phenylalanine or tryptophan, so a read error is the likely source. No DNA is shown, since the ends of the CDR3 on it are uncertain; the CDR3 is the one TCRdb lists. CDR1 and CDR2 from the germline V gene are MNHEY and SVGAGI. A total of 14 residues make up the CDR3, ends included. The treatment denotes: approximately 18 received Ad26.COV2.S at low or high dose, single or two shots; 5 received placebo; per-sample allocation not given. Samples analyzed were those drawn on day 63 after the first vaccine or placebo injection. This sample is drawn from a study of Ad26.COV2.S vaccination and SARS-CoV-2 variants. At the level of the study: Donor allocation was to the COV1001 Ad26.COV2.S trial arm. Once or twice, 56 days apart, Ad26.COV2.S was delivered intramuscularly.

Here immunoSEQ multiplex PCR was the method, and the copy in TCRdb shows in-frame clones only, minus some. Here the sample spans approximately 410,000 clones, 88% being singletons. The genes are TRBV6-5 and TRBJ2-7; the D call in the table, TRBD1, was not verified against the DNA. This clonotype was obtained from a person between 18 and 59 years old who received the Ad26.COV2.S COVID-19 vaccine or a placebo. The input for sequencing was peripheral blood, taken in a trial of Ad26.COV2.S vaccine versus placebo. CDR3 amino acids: CASKNRDRSRHGVC.